This TCR beta chain stems from a study of metastatic and nonmetastatic thyroid tumors. Study details: Across peripheral blood and tumor or nodule tissue samples taken from malignant and benign thyroid patients, the repertoires were compared with one another. The study's findings and limits: The study reportedly found significantly higher TCR beta diversity in malignant thyroid tumors than benign nodules, in blood and tumor.

Authors' methods: Clinicopathological groups differed in CDR3, with these differences serving to build a distant-metastasis classifier for papillary thyroid cancer. MiXCR was used by TCRdb to re-call the PCR reads. TCRdb's processing, not the authors', yielded these V and J calls. The sample has tens of thousands of clones; more than 15% are singletons. Trimming removed 5 bases from V and 7 bases from J, with 10 bases in between. This CDR3 is 12 amino acids long. Germline CDR1 SNHLY, CDR2 FYNNEI. Thyroid surgery took place with no prior treatment in any patient. This clone was recorded at least ten times. Its antigen is as yet unknown.

The sample was blood. The clonotype was recovered from a female donor with papillary thyroid cancer or a benign thyroid nodule (not recorded which). Some clones in this sample may be carry-over from other donors' samples. The chain is built from TRBV2 and TRBJ2-3, with unresolved D. The CDR3 sequence: CASSFSTNTQYF. The CDR3 DNA is TGTGCCAGCAGTTTTAGCACGAATACGCAGTATTTT.